Listed here are 31 T cell receptor beta chains from one sample, sequenced in a study of regulatory T cells in long-lasting Graves disease. Investigators prepared the TCR beta libraries by applying iRepertoire HTBI primers and Arm-PCR of CDR3 regions. TCRdb reanalysed the multiplex PCR reads using MiXCR and keeps one entry per CDR3 protein. Of around 430,000 distinct CDR3 sequences in the sample, around a fifth were seen once. Time point described: persistent/refractory GD, antithyroid drugs over 5 years with positive TRAb. PBMC-derived RNA was used for the TCR library. The source was peripheral blood mononuclear cells (PBMCs), collected when the disease was refractory, from a patient treated with antithyroid drugs. These receptors were collected from a female donor with Graves disease.

The chain employs TRBV20-1 and TRBJ2-7, with 10 nucleotides matching TRBD2. Unmatched junction bases numbered 7, after V lost 5 bases and J lost 6 bases. From germline, CDR1 is DFQATT and CDR2 SNEGSKA (reference sequence). The CDR3 spans 13 residues. CDR3 in amino acids: CSAHTSGTREQYF. The CDR3 nucleotides are TGCAGTGCTCACACTAGCGGGACTCGCGAGCAGTACTTC.

This clonotype was detected a few times. V is TRBV6-2 or TRBV6-3 and J is TRBJ2-7; no firm D call. Trimming removed 1 base from V and 5 bases from J, with 6 bases in between. Germline V gene sequence: CDR1 MNHEY, CDR2 SVGEGT. The CDR3 has 12 residues. The CDR3 nucleotides are TGTGCCAGCAGTTACTATAGGGACGAGCAGTACTTC. The encoded protein is CASSYYRDEQYF.

This clonotype was seen many times. The gene calls are TRBV6-5 and TRBJ1-1; no clear D. Between the trimmed V and J ends, which lost 4 bases and 2 bases, there was a span of 11 bases. The CDR3 is 14 residues long. The germline gives CDR1 MNHEY, CDR2 SVGAGI. In DNA form, the CDR3 reads TGTGCCAGCAGTTTTGTAACACCAAACACTGAAGCTTTCTTT. Protein sequence: CASSFVTPNTEAFF.

This chain connects TRBV4-3 to TRBJ1-2; no clear D gene. The CDR3 loop spans 15 amino acids. Trimming took off 1 base at V and 2 bases at J, with 11 bases between the two ends. The germline V gene has CDR1 LGHNA and CDR2 YSLEER. The CDR3 bases are TGCGCCAGCAGCCAAGTCGCGGACGGCAACTATGGCTACACCTTC. Its protein product is CASSQVADGNYGYTF.

The V call is TRBV5-1, the J call TRBJ1-6, with 8 bases aligning to TRBD1. The CDR3 spans 15 residues. V shed 2 bases, J shed 6 bases, and the junction held 4 bases outside the gene matches. From germline, CDR1 is SGHRS and CDR2 YFSETQ. The CDR3 region is CASSFGTGVNSPLHF. The DNA of the CDR3 is TGCGCCAGCAGCTTCGGGACAGGCGTTAATTCACCCCTCCACTTT.

This clonotype came up a few times. The chain employs TRBV16 and TRBJ2-1; D may be TRBD1 (6 bases). V shed 3 bases and J shed 10 bases, with 10 bases lying between them. The CDR3 extends over 12 amino acids. Germline CDR1 is KGHSY and CDR2 is FQNENV. The CDR3 coding sequence is TGTGCCAGCAGCCACCCCGGGACAGAGCAGTTCTTC. The encoded protein is CASSHPGTEQFF. The variable domain in full, with the rest retrieved from reference TRBV16 and TRBJ2-1, is GEEVAQTPKHLVRGEGQKAKLYCAPIKGHSYVFWYQQVLKNEFKFLISFQNENVFDETGMPKERFSAKCLPNSPCSLEIQATKLEDSAVYFCASSHPGTEQFFGPGTRLTVL.

The chain recombines TRBV28 with TRBJ2-1; 12 bases are a match to TRBD1. The CDR3 runs to 15 residues. Germline assignment: CDR1 MDHEN and CDR2 SYDVKM. V shed 6 bases, J shed 8 bases, and the junction held 8 bases outside the gene matches. CDR3 DNA: TGTGCCAGCAGACAACCGGGACAGGGGGCCCATGAGCAGTTCTTC. Translated: CASRQPGQGAHEQFF.

This clonotype was picked up a small number of times. V usage is TRBV9 and J usage is TRBJ1-5; a possible D gene is TRBD1 (5 bases). The CDR3 has 14 residues. CDR1 SGDLS and CDR2 YYNGEE come from the germline V gene. V lost 0 bases to trimming and J lost 5 bases, with 9 bases between them. CDR3 in amino acids: CASSVGGGDQPQHF. The CDR3 nucleotides read TGTGCCAGCAGCGTAGGGGGCGGGGATCAGCCCCAGCATTTT.

This clonotype has ten or more counts. The chain uses TRBV20-1 and TRBJ2-7, with 8 bases matching TRBD1. This CDR3 is 13 amino acids long. Per the germline V gene, CDR1 is DFQATT and CDR2 is SNEGSKA (reference sequence). With V trimmed by 6 bases and J by 2 bases, 6 bases remained unmatched. CDR3 in DNA: TGCAGTGCCCAGGGACAGGCGACCTACGAGCAGTACTTC. This encodes CSAQGQATYEQYF.

This clonotype was recorded at least ten times. The chain couples TRBV6-2 or TRBV6-3 to TRBJ2-4, with D possibly being TRBD1 or TRBD2 (5 bases each). Germline assignment: CDR1 MNHEY and CDR2 SVGEGT. V was pared by 0 bases and J by 0 bases, with 18 bases between. The CDR3 extends over 19 amino acids. The CDR3 DNA reads TGTGCCAGCAGTTACTCGAGGGGCCTAATGTCTCTAGCCAAAAACATTCAGTACTTC. This translates into CASSYSRGLMSLAKNIQYF.

This chain joins TRBV5-6 and TRBJ2-7; 9 positions match TRBD2. Germline V gene data show CDR1 as SGHDT and CDR2 as YYEEEE. The CDR3 extends over 18 amino acids. After removal of 0 bases from V and 0 bases from J, the junction contained 10 bases not matched to a gene. The CDR3 region is CASSLVAGPLAGSYEQYF. CDR3 sequence (DNA): TGTGCCAGCAGCTTGGTCGCAGGGCCACTAGCGGGCTCCTACGAGCAGTACTTC.

In its sample, this clonotype was seen a few times. The chain recombines TRBV20-1 with TRBJ2-1; D unclear. Trimming removed 0 bases at V and 8 bases at J, with 11 bases between. CDR1 DFQATT and CDR2 SNEGSKA come from the germline V gene (reference sequence). The CDR3 totals 13 residues. CDR3: CSARDLRQDEQFF. Written as DNA, the CDR3 is TGCAGTGCTAGAGATCTTCGCCAGGATGAGCAGTTCTTC.

This clonotype has at least ten counts. The chain recombines TRBV28 with TRBJ2-7, with D perhaps TRBD1 or TRBD2 (5 bases each). The CDR3 contains 15 residues. V gave up 7 bases and J gave up 6 bases, with 22 bases separating them. Germline values: CDR1 MDHEN, CDR2 SYDVKM. CDR3 in DNA: TGTGCCAGCACCCGACGGGGCAGGGAGACGGGCGAGCAGTACTTC. Its protein product is CASTRRGRETGEQYF.

This clonotype was observed at least ten times. V is TRBV29-1 and J is TRBJ2-7; the match to TRBD1 covers 8 bases. The germline V gene has CDR1 SQVTM and CDR2 ANQGSEA. V gave up 1 base and J gave up 5 bases; unmatched junction bases: 10. This CDR3 has 15 residues. The CDR3 nucleotides read TGCAGCGTTGAAGTCCGGGGGACAGGTGAAAACGAGCAGTACTTC. Amino acid sequence: CSVEVRGTGENEQYF.

This clonotype was seen a single time. The rearrangement uses TRBV7-2 and TRBJ2-5; D possibly matches TRBD1 or TRBD2 (5 bases each). Germline-derived CDR1 and CDR2 are SGHTA and FQGNSA. The CDR3 extends over 12 amino acids. Between the trimmed V and J ends, which lost 5 bases and 5 bases, there was a span of 9 bases. The CDR3 loop reads CTSSRGRETQYF. The DNA for the CDR3 is TGTACCAGCAGCCGGGGCCGGGAGACCCAGTACTTC.

The chain has TRBV30 and TRBJ1-2; D not certain. The CDR3 spans 15 residues. Germline CDR1 and CDR2: GTSNPN and SVGIG (reference sequence). Deletions cut 1 base from V and 7 bases from J, with 19 bases between. The CDR3 coding sequence is TGTGCCTGGAGTGACATTTGGGAGTCACAACGTGGCTACACCTTC. Its protein product is CAWSDIWESQRGYTF. Full variable domain (rest looked up from reference TRBV30 and TRBJ1-2): SQTIHQWPATLVQPVGSPLSLECTVEGTSNPNLYWYRQAAGRGLQLLFYSVGIGQISSEVPQNLSASRPQDRQFILSSKKLLLSDSGFYLCAWSDIWESQRGYTFGSGTRLTVV.

Ten or more counts support this clonotype. The gene calls are TRBV6-9 and TRBJ1-1; weak D call: TRBD1 (5 bases). This CDR3 contains 12 residues. V was pared by 3 bases and J by 8 bases, with 10 bases between. Per germline, CDR1 MNHGY and CDR2 SVAAGI. The CDR3 loop reads CASSYRDREAFF. The CDR3 coding sequence is TGTGCCAGCAGTTACAGAGACAGAGAAGCTTTCTTT.

In its sample, this clonotype was seen many times. V and J are TRBV7-2 and TRBJ1-4; D unresolved. The V gene's germline CDR1 is SGHTA and CDR2 FQGNSA. Trimming left V 6 bases short and J 5 bases short, with 13 bases between. The CDR3 contains 14 residues. The DNA for the CDR3 is TGTGCCAGCAGGCCGCGGGGTGGGAATGAAAAACTGTTTTTT. Its translation: CASRPRGGNEKLFF.

This clonotype showed up many times. The rearrangement uses TRBV24-1 and TRBJ2-7; TRBD2 aligns across 11 bases. The CDR3 covers 14 residues. Per the germline V gene, CDR1 is KGHDR and CDR2 is SFDVKD. V shed 4 bases, J shed 3 bases, and the junction held 1 base outside the gene matches. The CDR3 DNA reads TGTGCCACCAGTGAAACTAGCGGGGGCTACGAGCAGTACTTC. Translated: CATSETSGGYEQYF.

The chain links TRBV12-3 or TRBV12-4 to TRBJ2-1; 15 bases match TRBD2. Losses at the gene ends were 3 bases for V and 5 bases for J; bases not matched to a gene: 8. The CDR3 has 18 residues. CDR3 DNA sequence: TGTGCCAGCAGTTTTTGGGGACTAGCGGGGGGATTTAACAATGAGCAGTTCTTC. Protein product: CASSFWGLAGGFNNEQFF.

The V and J genes are TRBV19 and TRBJ2-2; D is possibly TRBD2 (5 bases). The V gene's germline CDR1 is LNHDA and CDR2 SQIVND (reference sequence). The CDR3 totals 13 residues. The V and J ends lost 6 bases and 10 bases respectively, with 15 bases between them. The CDR3 nucleotides are TGTGCCAGTAGAGAGACCGATCGGGAGGAGCTGTTTTTT. Translating gives CASRETDREELFF.

The chain carries TRBV11-2 and TRBJ2-3; perhaps TRBD1 as D (6 bases). CDR1 is SGHAT and CDR2 is FQNNGV in the germline V gene. The V gene lost 0 bases and the J gene lost 2 bases, with 15 bases spanning the gap. This CDR3 is built from 17 residues. The CDR3 reads CASSLEEGEGSTDTQYF. CDR3 DNA: TGTGCCAGCAGCTTAGAAGAGGGGGAAGGGTCCACAGATACGCAGTATTTT.

This clonotype was picked up many times. V is TRBV28 and J is TRBJ2-7, with no clear D. The V gene's germline CDR1 is MDHEN and CDR2 SYDVKM. Trimming removed 5 bases at V and 6 bases at J, with 14 bases between. CDR3 length: 13 amino acids. As DNA, the CDR3 is TGTGCCAGCAGTCTTATATCCACCCTCGAGCAGTACTTC. Protein: CASSLISTLEQYF.

As to this clonotype: This may come from a read error, since a much larger clone is one base off. The chain carries TRBV28 and TRBJ1-5; no firm D call. Trimming left V 8 bases short and J 11 bases short, with 10 bases between. Germline CDR1 is MDHEN and CDR2 is SYDVKM. The CDR3 is 10 residues long. The CDR3 is CASGGDTQHF. The CDR3 region has the DNA TGTGCCAGCGGAGGCGATACCCAGCATTTT.

This clonotype showed up just a few times. V gene TRBV7-2 combines with J gene TRBJ2-7; 14 bases are a match to TRBD2. V lost 6 bases, J lost 5 bases, and 6 bases stayed unmatched. Germline V gene data show CDR1 as SGHTA and CDR2 as FQGNSA. The CDR3 sequence is 15 residues long. The CDR3 region is CASSARTSGGNEQYF. The CDR3 region has the DNA TGTGCCAGCAGTGCTCGGACTAGCGGGGGGAACGAGCAGTACTTC. Together with reference TRBV7-2 and TRBJ2-7, the CDR3 gives the full variable domain: GAGVSQSPSNKVTEKGKDVELRCDPISGHTALYWYRQSLGQGLEFLIYFQGNSAPDKSGLPSDRFSAERTGGSVSTLTIQRTQQEDSAVYLCASSARTSGGNEQYFGPGTRLTVT.

The rearrangement uses TRBV10-3 and TRBJ2-7, with TRBD2 matching 8 bases. This CDR3 region has 14 residues. The J segment lost 1 base and the V segment lost 4 bases, leaving 3 bases of the junction unmatched. Per the germline V gene, CDR1 is ENHRY and CDR2 is SYGVKD. The CDR3 sequence: CAISGREGSYEQYF. Written as DNA, the CDR3 is TGTGCCATCAGTGGACGGGAGGGGTCCTACGAGCAGTACTTC.

This clonotype occurred a few times. V and J are TRBV27 and TRBJ1-5; 7 bases are shared with TRBD1. The germline V gene encodes CDR1 MNHEY and CDR2 SMNVEV (reference sequence). The CDR3 loop spans 15 amino acids. Trimming took 6 bases from V and 3 from J; bases not matched to a gene: 8. The CDR3 nucleotides read TGTGCCAGCAGCCTGGGGGGACAGACCAATCAGCCCCAGCATTTT. This encodes CASSLGGQTNQPQHF.

The gene calls are TRBV7-9 and TRBJ1-1, with D hard to call. In germline, CDR1 is SEHNR, CDR2 FQNEAQ (reference sequence). This CDR3 region has 13 residues. Trimming stripped 5 bases from V and 8 bases from J, with 15 bases between. The CDR3 DNA follows: TGTGCCAGCAGCCCCCGGACCTCTGTGGAAGCTTTCTTT. It encodes CASSPRTSVEAFF.

The J gene is TRBJ1-2, the V gene TRBV29-1; D gene ambiguous. V lost 3 bases to trimming and J lost 4 bases, with 0 bases between them. CDR3 size: 9 residues. In germline, CDR1 is SQVTM, CDR2 ANQGSEA. The CDR3 sequence: CSVDYGYTF. In DNA form, the CDR3 reads TGCAGCGTTGACTATGGCTACACCTTC.

This clonotype has at least ten counts. The V call is TRBV10-3, the J call TRBJ2-5; 8 nucleotides agree with TRBD1. Trimming at V came to 5 bases and at J to 4 bases, leaving 9 bases not matched to a gene. CDR3 length: 15 residues. Germline V gene data show CDR1 as ENHRY and CDR2 as SYGVKD. CDR3 region: CAISKTGATGETQYF. The CDR3 region has the DNA TGTGCCATCAGTAAGACAGGGGCTACCGGAGAGACCCAGTACTTC.

In its sample, this clonotype was seen many times. This chain connects TRBV12-3 or TRBV12-4 to TRBJ1-4; no firm D call. The CDR3 length is 13 residues. Trimming shortened V by 8 bases and J by 2 bases, and 9 bases separated the two germline ends. CDR3 DNA sequence: TGTGCCAGCTCACCAAGCACTAATGAAAAACTGTTTTTT. This sequence encodes CASSPSTNEKLFF.